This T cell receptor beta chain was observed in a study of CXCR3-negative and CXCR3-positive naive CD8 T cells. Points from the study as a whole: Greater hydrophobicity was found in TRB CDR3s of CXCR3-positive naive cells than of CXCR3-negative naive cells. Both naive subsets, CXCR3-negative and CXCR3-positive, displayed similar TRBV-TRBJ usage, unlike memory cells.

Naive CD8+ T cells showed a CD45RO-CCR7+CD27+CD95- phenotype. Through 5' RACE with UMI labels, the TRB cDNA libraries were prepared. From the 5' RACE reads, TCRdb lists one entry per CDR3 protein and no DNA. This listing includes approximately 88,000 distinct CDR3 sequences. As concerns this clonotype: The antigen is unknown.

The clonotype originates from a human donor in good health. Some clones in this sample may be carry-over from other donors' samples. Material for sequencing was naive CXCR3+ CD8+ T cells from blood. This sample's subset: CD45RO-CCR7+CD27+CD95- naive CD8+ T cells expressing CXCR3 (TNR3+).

The CDR3 spells CSASDGAGVYEQYF. The chain carries TRBV20-1 and TRBJ2-7. Germline CDR1 reads DFQATT; CDR2 reads SNEGSKA (reference sequence). This CDR3 is built from 14 residues.